Listed below are T cell receptor beta chains from one sample, sequenced in a study of T cell responses to AZD1222 COVID-19 vaccine. Repertoires were generated with immunoSEQ multiplex PCR, while TCRdb's copy carries only in-frame clones and drops some. This table has over 120,000 clones, about 92% appearing once. The specimen comprised peripheral blood, sampled after recovery from COVID-19. These receptors were obtained from an adult who had recovered from COVID-19. Both conserved end residues are part of each CDR3. A D gene is named only where the DNA matches it firmly. Rows give clone size only sometimes, using once, few, many, or a class for an expanded clone.

TRBJ2-2 | NA | NA | TRBV19 | CASSMAAIGELFF | TGTGCCAGTAGTATGGCCGCTATCGGGGAGCTGTTTTTT
TRBJ2-1 | NA | NA | TRBV14 | CASSPGLVLSYNEQFF | TGTGCCAGCAGCCCAGGACTCGTATTATCCTACAATGAGCAGTTCTTC
TRBJ2-7 | once | TRBD2 | TRBV19 | CASSAGTSDAYEQYF | TGTGCCAGTAGTGCCGGGACTAGCGATGCCTACGAGCAGTACTTC
TRBJ1-1 | once | TRBD1 | TRBV18 | CASSPRDRDTEAFF | TGTGCCAGCTCACCCCGGGACAGGGACACTGAAGCTTTCTTT
TRBJ1-6 | NA | TRBD1 | TRBV5-1 | CASSRGDRDNSPLHF | TGCGCCAGCAGCAGGGGGGACAGGGATAATTCACCCCTCCACTTT
TRBJ2-7 | NA | NA | TRBV18 | CASSPPSAYEQYF | TGTGCCAGCTCACCACCTAGTGCCTACGAGCAGTACTTC
TRBJ2-3 | NA | NA | TRBV10-3 | CAISIENQDTQYF | TGTGCCATCAGTATTGAAAACCAGGATACGCAGTATTTT
TRBJ2-2 | NA | NA | TRBV24-1 | CATCEGGTGELFF | TGTGCCACATGTGAGGGGGGCACCGGGGAGCTGTTTTTT
TRBJ2-1 | NA | NA | TRBV6-5 | CASSYSGSGVYNEQFF | TGTGCCAGCAGTTACTCAGGTAGCGGAGTTTACAATGAGCAGTTCTTC
TRBJ1-1 | NA | NA | TRBV11-2 | CASSIDRNTEAFF | TGTGCCAGCAGCATCGACAGGAACACTGAAGCTTTCTTT
TRBJ2-1 | NA | TRBD1 | TRBV19 | CASSEPGTGGNEQFF | TGTGCCAGTAGTGAGCCCGGGACAGGGGGCAATGAGCAGTTCTTC
TRBJ2-7 | NA | TRBD2 | TRBV3-1/TRBV3-2 | CASSLRRLAGGEEQYF | TGTGCCAGCAGCCTAAGACGACTAGCGGGAGGGGAGGAGCAGTACTTC
TRBJ2-1 | NA | NA | TRBV11-2 | CASSLQGRVRSSYNEQFF | TGTGCCAGCAGCTTACAGGGCAGGGTAAGGAGCTCCTACAATGAGCAGTTCTTC
TRBJ2-5 | NA | TRBD2 | TRBV5-1 | CASSLSGREETQYF | TGCGCCAGCAGCTTGAGCGGGAGGGAAGAGACCCAGTACTTC
TRBJ2-5 | once | TRBD1 | TRBV10-3 | CAINHDRDQETQYF | TGTGCCATCAATCACGACAGGGACCAAGAGACCCAGTACTTC
TRBJ1-1 | once | TRBD1 | TRBV29-1 | CSVVGQGGTEAFF | TGCAGCGTTGTTGGACAGGGGGGGACTGAAGCTTTCTTT
TRBJ2-1 | NA | TRBD2 | TRBV5-1 | CASSLALGYSGRGSSYNEQFF | TGCGCCAGCAGCTTGGCCCTTGGGTATAGCGGGAGAGGGAGCTCCTACAATGAGCAGTTCTTC
TRBJ1-5 | NA | NA | TRBV6-2/TRBV6-3 | CASSPQDGRPQHF | TGTGCCAGCAGTCCGCAGGACGGTAGGCCCCAGCATTTT
TRBJ2-2 | NA | TRBD2 | TRBV24-1 | CASHGREGNTGELFF | TGTGCCTCTCACGGGCGGGAGGGTAACACCGGGGAGCTGTTTTTT
TRBJ1-1 | NA | TRBD1 | TRBV5-1 | CASTTGAGNTEAFF | TGCGCCAGCACGACAGGGGCCGGGAACACTGAAGCTTTCTTT
TRBJ2-7 | NA | TRBD1 | TRBV2 | CASSDGTGSTYEQYF | TGTGCCAGCAGTGATGGGACAGGGTCCACCTACGAGCAGTACTTC
TRBJ2-1 | NA | TRBD2 | TRBV6-2/TRBV6-3 | CASSYPAGANEQFF | TGTGCCAGCAGTTACCCTGCGGGAGCCAATGAGCAGTTCTTC
TRBJ1-4 | NA | TRBD1 | TRBV6-5 | CASSSQGAANEKLFF | TGTGCCAGCAGCTCTCAGGGGGCAGCTAATGAAAAACTGTTTTTT
TRBJ1-4 | NA | NA | TRBV5-1 | CASSFGRGSNEKLFF | TGCGCCAGCAGCTTTGGAAGGGGTTCAAATGAAAAACTGTTTTTT
TRBJ2-5 | NA | TRBD1 | TRBV6-5 | CASRGQAGETQYF | TGTGCCAGCAGGGGACAGGCGGGGGAGACCCAGTACTTC
TRBJ1-6 | NA | TRBD1 | TRBV11-1 | CASRWDRGSPLHF | TGTGCCAGCAGATGGGACAGGGGTTCACCCCTCCACTTT
TRBJ1-1 | NA | TRBD1 | TRBV6-5 | CASSYDRGLTEAFF | TGTGCCAGCAGTTACGACAGGGGGCTTACTGAAGCTTTCTTT
TRBJ1-5 | NA | NA | TRBV28 | CASSFFSLQPQHF | TGTGCCAGCAGTTTTTTTTCACTCCAGCCCCAGCATTTT
TRBJ1-2 | NA | TRBD1 | TRBV7-9 | CASSLQGADLGYTF | TGTGCCAGCAGCTTACAGGGGGCAGACCTAGGCTACACCTTC
TRBJ2-7 | NA | TRBD2 | TRBV28 | CASSSPRTSGRTEQYF | TGTGCCAGCAGTTCCCCCCGGACTAGCGGGAGGACCGAGCAGTACTTC
TRBJ2-7 | NA | NA | TRBV9 | CASSPQGGYEQYF | TGTGCCAGCAGTCCACAGGGTGGGTACGAGCAGTACTTC
TRBJ2-3 | NA | NA | TRBV7-9 | CASSHPDTYTDTQYF | TGTGCCAGCAGCCACCCGGACACCTACACAGATACGCAGTATTTT
TRBJ2-7 | NA | TRBD2 | TRBV3-1/TRBV3-2 | CASSRQREGHFEQYF | TGTGCCAGCAGCCGACAGCGGGAGGGCCATTTCGAGCAGTACTTC
TRBJ2-7 | NA | NA | TRBV27 | CASSTSPWGSGSYEQYF | TGTGCCAGCAGTACTTCCCCATGGGGGAGCGGCTCCTACGAGCAGTACTTC
TRBJ2-3 | NA | NA | TRBV27 | CASSGIGQNGDADTQYF | TGTGCCAGCTCCGGAATTGGACAAAACGGGGATGCAGATACGCAGTATTTT
TRBJ2-5 | NA | TRBD2 | TRBV7-9 | CASSLVLGGGETQYF | TGTGCCAGCAGCTTAGTTCTCGGCGGGGGAGAGACCCAGTACTTC
TRBJ2-1 | NA | TRBD2 | TRBV2 | CASSEVHSGISQFF | TGTGCCAGCAGTGAAGTCCATAGCGGGATCTCGCAGTTCTTC
TRBJ1-2 | NA | NA | TRBV6-5 | CASSSRDLGYTF | TGTGCCAGCAGTTCGCGGGATTTGGGCTACACCTTC
TRBJ1-1 | NA | NA | TRBV11-3 | CASSLRGTGTEAFF | TGTGCCAGCAGCTTGAGGGGAACCGGCACTGAAGCTTTCTTT
TRBJ1-5 | NA | NA | TRBV7-2 | CASSLVAGSNQPQHF | TGTGCCAGCAGCTTAGTAGCGGGGAGCAATCAGCCCCAGCATTTT
TRBJ2-5 | NA | NA | TRBV6-5 | CASSSYQEETQYF | TGTGCCAGCAGTTCATACCAAGAAGAGACCCAGTACTTC
TRBJ1-2 | NA | NA | TRBV28 | CAIRGRGYTF | TGTGCCATCCGGGGAAGGGGCTACACCTTC
TRBJ2-1 | NA | TRBD2 | TRBV6-6 | CASSPLAANEQFF | TGTGCCAGCAGCCCACTAGCGGCCAATGAGCAGTTCTTC
TRBJ1-1 | NA | TRBD1 | TRBV29-1 | CSVDRGQSEAFF | TGCAGCGTGGACAGGGGGCAGTCTGAAGCTTTCTTT
TRBJ2-5 | NA | NA | TRBV20-1 | CSASSSRGGTQYF | TGCAGTGCTAGTTCTAGTAGGGGTGGGACCCAGTACTTC